These 24 T cell receptor beta chains share one sample of origin, sequenced in a study of T cells in Graves' hyperthyroidism and ophthalmopathy. TCR beta CDR3 regions were amplified from RNA. During a first-round RT-PCR of the TCR CDR3, the HTBI primer set was used. TCRdb processed the multiplex PCR reads anew with MiXCR; each CDR3 protein has one entry. The sample lists around 350,000 distinct CDR3 sequences, roughly 15% seen once, with roughly 19% in the top ten. Sequenced sample: blood. The source is a woman between 55 and 75 years old with Graves' ophthalmopathy.

Ten or more counts support this clonotype. The genes are TRBV10-3 and TRBJ2-5; TRBD1 matches at 7 bases. Germline V gives CDR1 ENHRY, CDR2 SYGVKD. The CDR3 sequence is 14 residues long. Trimming removed 4 bases from V and 3 bases from J; junction bases left unmatched: 5. The CDR3, as DNA: TGTGCCATCAGTGGAGCCGGGACAGAAGAGACCCAGTACTTC. Protein sequence: CAISGAGTEETQYF.

The chain recombines TRBV20-1 with TRBJ1-2; 7 nucleotides match TRBD1. CDR3 length equals 14 residues. Germline V gene lookup returns CDR1 DFQATT and CDR2 SNEGSKA (reference sequence). V lost 8 bases, J lost 5 bases, and 14 bases stayed unmatched. The CDR3 DNA sequence: TGCAGTCCCCACCGACAGGGATTCGAATATGGCTACACCTTC. Translated, it gives CSPHRQGFEYGYTF.

This clonotype was counted ten times or more. The chain couples TRBV28 to TRBJ2-4, with no clear D. CDR3 length: 12 residues. Deletions cut 9 bases from V and 8 bases from J, with 14 bases between. Germline values: CDR1 MDHEN, CDR2 SYDVKM. The CDR3 sequence: CASRSDLDIQYF. Here the CDR3 DNA reads TGTGCCAGTCGGAGTGATTTGGACATTCAGTACTTC.

The chain uses TRBV5-1 and TRBJ1-1; 11 bases map to TRBD1. Germline V lookup: CDR1 SGHRS, CDR2 YFSETQ. The CDR3 covers 16 residues. The V and J ends lost 4 bases and 4 bases, in that order; junction bases with no gene match: 9. CDR3 amino acids: CASSGGDRGTGTEAFF. The CDR3 DNA sequence: TGCGCCAGCAGCGGGGGGGACAGGGGGACGGGCACTGAAGCTTTCTTT.

This clonotype was observed a few times. This chain uses TRBV28 with TRBJ2-3; 8 bases are a match to TRBD1. The CDR3 runs to 17 residues. The J segment lost 4 bases and the V segment lost 6 bases, leaving 15 bases of the junction unmatched. CDR1 is MDHEN, CDR2 SYDVKM, per germline. This CDR3 is CASSPSPGTGPPDTQYF. The CDR3 nucleotides are TGTGCCAGCAGCCCTAGCCCCGGGACAGGCCCGCCAGATACGCAGTATTTT.

The V call is TRBV12-3 or TRBV12-4, the J call TRBJ2-4; tentatively, D is TRBD1 or TRBD2 (5 bases each). The V gene lost 4 bases and the J gene lost 3 bases, with 10 bases spanning the gap. This CDR3 region has 14 residues. The CDR3 spells CASSYGDRKNIQYF. DNA of the CDR3: TGTGCCAGCAGTTACGGGGACCGCAAAAACATTCAGTACTTC.

This clonotype has more than one count but fewer than ten. The chain is built from TRBV12-3 or TRBV12-4 and TRBJ2-1, with a weak D call TRBD1 (6 bases). The CDR3 runs to 13 residues. V was trimmed by 7 bases and J by 3 bases, leaving 10 bases between them. In DNA, the CDR3 is TGTGCCAGCACCGGACAGAGCTACAATGAGCAGTTCTTC. Residues: CASTGQSYNEQFF.

This clonotype was seen a few times. V usage is TRBV5-1 and J usage is TRBJ2-7, with D possibly being TRBD2 (6 bases). V gave up 3 bases and J gave up 3 bases, with 13 bases separating them. Germline assignment: CDR1 SGHRS and CDR2 YFSETQ. The CDR3 is 14 amino acids. CDR3 amino acids: CASSSGDSNYEQYF. CDR3 DNA: TGCGCCAGCAGCTCGGGGGACTCCAACTACGAGCAGTACTTC.

The gene calls are TRBV12-5 and TRBJ1-1; 7 nucleotides align to TRBD1. CDR3 size: 13 residues. The ends lost 7 bases at V and 5 bases at J; junction bases unmatched: 7. Germline values: CDR1 LGHNT, CDR2 FRNRAP. DNA for the CDR3: TGTGCTAGTGCCAGGGGGTTTCCGACTGAAGCTTTCTTT. Amino acid sequence: CASARGFPTEAFF.

The table lists this clonotype with a few counts. The chain has TRBV7-6 and TRBJ1-4; possibly TRBD1 for D (5 bases). This CDR3 region has 15 residues. Deletions cut 1 base from V and 8 bases from J, with 14 bases between. The V gene's germline CDR1 is SGHVS and CDR2 FNYEAQ. The CDR3 nucleotides read TGTGCCAGCAGCTTAGTGCAGGGTTTAGAGGAAAAACTGTTTTTT. Encoded protein: CASSLVQGLEEKLFF. Full variable domain (rest looked up from reference TRBV7-6 and TRBJ1-4): GAGVSQSPRYKVTKRGQDVALRCDPISGHVSLYWYRQALGQGPEFLTYFNYEAQQDKSGLPNDRFSAERPEGSISTLTIQRTEQRDSAMYRCASSLVQGLEEKLFFGSGTQLSVL.

The J gene is TRBJ2-7, the V gene TRBV6-1; the match to TRBD1 covers 7 bases. There are 14 residues in the CDR3. The V gene's germline CDR1 is MNHNS and CDR2 SASEGT. After removal of 5 bases from V and 0 bases from J, the junction contained 4 bases not matched to a gene. The CDR3 region has the DNA TGTGCCAGCAGTACGGACAGGAGCTCCTACGAGCAGTACTTC. It yields the protein CASSTDRSSYEQYF.

This clonotype has ten or more counts. The rearrangement uses TRBV2 and TRBJ2-7; D not certain. This CDR3 has 13 residues. Trimming took 8 bases from V and 0 from J, leaving 11 bases between them. The germline V gene encodes CDR1 SNHLY and CDR2 FYNNEI. The CDR3 sequence: CASLPPRSYEQYF. Written as DNA, the CDR3 is TGTGCCAGCCTACCTCCCCGCTCCTACGAGCAGTACTTC.

In regard to this clonotype: A read error may explain this, as a much larger clone is one base away. In nucleotides, the CDR3 is TGTGCCAGCAGCTTAGGCCGACTAGCGGGAACTTGCAATGAGCAGTTCTTC. Its translation is CASSLGRLAGTCNEQFF. J is TRBJ2-1 and V is TRBV7-2, with TRBD2 identical over 11 bases. The CDR3 runs 17 residues. The germline V gene has CDR1 SGHTA and CDR2 FQGNSA. With V trimmed by 1 base and J by 6 bases, 8 bases remained unmatched. Full variable domain (outside the CDR3, taken from reference TRBV7-2 and TRBJ2-1): GAGVSQSPSNKVTEKGKDVELRCDPISGHTALYWYRQSLGQGLEFLIYFQGNSAPDKSGLPSDRFSAERTGGSVSTLTIQRTQQEDSAVYLCASSLGRLAGTCNEQFFGPGTRLTVL.

This clonotype has a count of ten or more. The rearrangement uses TRBV3-1 and TRBJ2-7; D remains ambiguous. This CDR3 contains 14 residues. Germline CDR1 LGHDT, CDR2 YNNKEL (reference sequence). V was trimmed by 1 base and J by 3 bases, leaving 10 bases between them. The CDR3 region is CASSQAPEIYEQYF. The DNA for the CDR3 is TGTGCCAGCAGCCAAGCCCCCGAGATCTACGAGCAGTACTTC.

This chain joins TRBV12-3 or TRBV12-4 and TRBJ1-6; D might be TRBD1 (6 bases). V was cut by 6 bases and J by 3 bases, with 12 bases left in between. This CDR3 has 15 amino acids. The CDR3 spells CASSRGQLYNSPLHF. CDR3 coding DNA: TGTGCCAGCAGCCGAGGACAGCTCTATAATTCACCCCTCCACTTT.

The rearrangement uses TRBV4-2 and TRBJ2-1; D is unresolved. V lost 1 base and J lost 7, with 11 bases in between. This CDR3 spans 14 amino acids. The germline CDR1 and CDR2 sequences are LGHNA and YNFKEQ. The CDR3 coding sequence is TGTGCCAGCAGCCAAGGTTTAATGCCGAATGAGCAGTTCTTC. It translates to CASSQGLMPNEQFF.

This clonotype was seen more than once but under ten times. This rearrangement joins TRBV28 to TRBJ1-4; D not certain. Per germline, CDR1 MDHEN and CDR2 SYDVKM. The CDR3 covers 17 residues. V lost 6 bases, J lost 0 bases, and 17 bases lay in between. CDR3 amino acids: CASRNPQAPATNEKLFF. For the CDR3, the DNA is TGTGCCAGCAGGAACCCTCAGGCTCCTGCAACTAATGAAAAACTGTTTTTT.

Ten or more counts support this clonotype. This chain joins TRBV11-2 and TRBJ2-1, with D unresolved. V was cut by 0 bases and J by 9 bases, with 9 bases left in between. The CDR3 runs to 13 residues. CDR1 and CDR2 from the germline V gene are SGHAT and FQNNGV. In DNA form, the CDR3 reads TGTGCCAGCAGCTTAGAAAGCCTCAGTGAGCAGTTCTTC. Its translation: CASSLESLSEQFF. Full variable domain (outside the CDR3, taken from reference TRBV11-2 and TRBJ2-1): EAGVAQSPRYKIIEKRQSVAFWCNPISGHATLYWYQQILGQGPKLLIQFQNNGVVDDSQLPKDRFSAERLKGVDSTLKIQPAKLEDSAVYLCASSLESLSEQFFGPGTRLTVL.

In this sample, this clonotype turned up many times. This chain joins TRBV7-2 and TRBJ2-1; TRBD2 aligns across 13 bases. Germline CDR1 and CDR2: SGHTA and FQGNSA. There are 18 residues in the CDR3. V lost 5 bases and J lost 5; bases outside the gene matches: 12. The CDR3 DNA is TGTGCCAGCAGCCGATGGGACAGGGGGACTAGCGGGGACAATGAGCAGTTCTTC. As protein: CASSRWDRGTSGDNEQFF.

The sample holds many counts of this clonotype. The chain couples TRBV11-2 to TRBJ2-2; possible D gene TRBD1, 5 bases. Deletions cut 7 bases from V and 2 bases from J, with 20 bases between. The CDR3 is 17 amino acids. Germline V gene sequence: CDR1 SGHAT, CDR2 FQNNGV. The CDR3 loop reads CASIPRWGTDNTGELFF. Written as DNA, the CDR3 is TGTGCCAGCATCCCACGCTGGGGCACAGATAACACCGGGGAGCTGTTTTTT.

This chain connects TRBV29-1 to TRBJ2-7; the match to TRBD2 covers 12 bases. There are 13 residues in the CDR3. In germline, CDR1 is SQVTM, CDR2 ANQGSEA. V was pared by 7 bases and J by 2 bases, with 3 bases of the junction left unmatched. The CDR3: CSARLAGAYEQYF. For the CDR3, the DNA is TGCAGCGCCCGACTAGCGGGAGCCTACGAGCAGTACTTC.

This clonotype was counted many times. The chain is built from TRBV7-2 and TRBJ2-5, with a tentative D call TRBD2 (6 bases). V lost 4 bases to trimming and J lost 1 base, with 13 bases between them. This CDR3 is 15 amino acids long. Germline V gives CDR1 SGHTA, CDR2 FQGNSA. The CDR3 spells CASSWDFHSQETQYF. The DNA of the CDR3 is TGTGCCAGCAGCTGGGACTTCCACAGCCAAGAGACCCAGTACTTC.

The table lists this clonotype with a few counts. J is TRBJ1-4 and V is TRBV18; a possible D gene is TRBD1 (6 bases). Germline CDR1 is KGHSH and CDR2 is LQKENI. V was trimmed by 6 bases and J by 8 bases, leaving 19 bases between them. The CDR3 totals 15 residues. The CDR3 spells CASSPGQGPGEKLFF. CDR3 nucleotide sequence: TGTGCCAGCTCTCCGGGCCAGGGGCCGGGAGAAAAACTGTTTTTT. Full variable domain (missing parts from reference TRBV18 and TRBJ1-4): NAGVMQNPRHLVRRRGQEARLRCSPMKGHSHVYWYRQLPEEGLKFMVYLQKENIIDESGMPKERFSAEFPKEGPSILRIQQVVRGDSAAYFCASSPGQGPGEKLFFGSGTQLSVL.

This clonotype was seen ten or more times. The chain has TRBV27 and TRBJ2-5; perhaps D is TRBD1 or TRBD2 (7 bases each). In germline, CDR1 is MNHEY, CDR2 SMNVEV (reference sequence). With 5 bases removed from V and 5 bases from J, the gap between germline ends came to 12 bases. This CDR3 has 13 amino acids. In nucleotides, the CDR3 is TGTGCCAGCAGTGACAGGGACTACGAGACCCAGTACTTC. Its protein product is CASSDRDYETQYF.